This T cell receptor (beta chain) was recovered during a study of Graves' ophthalmopathy and Graves' hyperthyroidism. The CDR3 spans 16 residues. The ends were cut back, 7 bases at V and 0 bases at J, with 15 bases in the middle. Germline loops: CDR1 LNHDA, CDR2 SQIVND (reference sequence). Amplification from RNA transcripts yielded the TCR beta CDR3 regions. RT-PCR with HTBI primers came first, then second-round multiplex PCR. Each CDR3 protein gets one entry after TCRdb re-called the multiplex PCR reads with MiXCR. Here the sample spans under 350,000 distinct CDR3 sequences, roughly a sixth being singletons. This clonotype came up many times.

The clonotype originates from an adult man with Graves' ophthalmopathy. The source material was peripheral blood. V and J are TRBV19 and TRBJ2-2; D not certain. The CDR3 DNA reads as TGTGCCAGTACCCTCGCACGGCTTTCGAACACCGGGGAGCTGTTTTTT. Translated, it gives CASTLARLSNTGELFF. Together with reference TRBV19 and TRBJ2-2, the CDR3 gives the full variable domain: DGGITQSPKYLFRKEGQNVTLSCEQNLNHDAMYWYRQDPGQGLRLIYYSQIVNDFQKGDIAEGYSVSREKKESFPLTVTSAQKNPTAFYLCASTLARLSNTGELFFGEGSRLTVL.